The next 8 T cell receptor beta chains were all read from a single sample in a study of CD8 T cells in ankylosing spondylitis. TCRdb analysed the 5' RACE reads with MiXCR anew, one entry per CDR3 protein. The sample consists of approximately 42,000 distinct CDR3 sequences, just under 4% of them appearing once. Input material: blood, either unsorted or a sorted T cell fraction (not recorded which). The source is a female donor with ankylosing spondylitis or in good health (not recorded which).

This clonotype was observed at least ten times. This chain links TRBV9 with TRBJ1-1; tentative D call: TRBD1 (5 bases). The germline V gene has CDR1 SGDLS and CDR2 YYNGEE. CDR3 length: 14 residues. Trimming cost V 4 bases and J 1 base, with 11 bases left between them. In DNA, the CDR3 is TGTGCCAGCAGCCCCCAGGGAGGGAACACTGAAGCTTTCTTT. Its protein is CASSPQGGNTEAFF.

This clonotype was seen ten or more times. The chain is built from TRBV9 and TRBJ1-2; D is undetermined. CDR3 length: 13 residues. Trimming shortened V by 0 bases and J by 8 bases, and 11 bases separated the two germline ends. The germline gives CDR1 SGDLS, CDR2 YYNGEE. The chain's CDR3 is CASSVVGSDGYTF. The CDR3 DNA sequence: TGTGCCAGCAGCGTAGTAGGGTCTGACGGCTACACCTTC.

In DNA, the CDR3 is TGTGCCAGCAGCCCCCCCCCGTCTTACAATGAGCAGTTCTTC. Translation gives CASSPPPSYNEQFF. This sequence joins TRBV9 and TRBJ2-1; D remains ambiguous. The CDR3 covers 14 residues. Germline V CDR1 and CDR2: SGDLS, YYNGEE. Trimming took off 4 bases at V and 4 bases at J, with 12 bases between the two ends. Drawing the rest from reference TRBV9 and TRBJ2-1, the complete variable domain is DSGVTQTPKHLITATGQRVTLRCSPRSGDLSVYWYQQSLDQGLQFLIQYYNGEERAKGNILERFSAQQFPDLHSELNLSSLELGDSALYFCASSPPPSYNEQFFGPGTRLTVL.

This clonotype was counted at least ten times. CDR3 in DNA: TGTGCCAGCAGCGCTCCCTCACGGGGGCCCACAGATACGCAGTATTTT. Protein sequence: CASSAPSRGPTDTQYF. The chain recombines TRBV9 with TRBJ2-3; D might be TRBD1 or TRBD2, each matching 6 bases. Germline assignment: CDR1 SGDLS and CDR2 YYNGEE. The V end lost 3 bases, the J end lost 2 bases, and 16 bases lay between the germline ends. CDR3 size: 16 residues.

At least ten counts were recorded for this clonotype. V is TRBV9 and J is TRBJ1-5, with a weak D call TRBD1 (5 bases). CDR3 length equals 15 residues. With 0 bases removed from V and 2 bases from J, the gap between germline ends came to 9 bases. The germline V gene has CDR1 SGDLS and CDR2 YYNGEE. This chain's CDR3 is CASSVDGAGNQPQHF. The CDR3 coding sequence is TGTGCCAGCAGCGTAGACGGGGCTGGCAATCAGCCCCAGCATTTT. Full variable domain (rest looked up from reference TRBV9 and TRBJ1-5): DSGVTQTPKHLITATGQRVTLRCSPRSGDLSVYWYQQSLDQGLQFLIQYYNGEERAKGNILERFSAQQFPDLHSELNLSSLELGDSALYFCASSVDGAGNQPQHFGDGTRLSIL.

The gene calls are TRBV9 and TRBJ1-2, with TRBD1 matching 8 bases. The V segment lost 3 bases and the J segment 4 bases; nucleotides outside the gene matches: 8. The CDR3 consists of 15 residues. CDR1 and CDR2 (germline): SGDLS, YYNGEE. The CDR3 nucleotides read TGTGCCAGCAGCGAAACCGACAGGGGAGGCTATGGCTACACCTTC. Protein: CASSETDRGGYGYTF.

This clonotype was recorded at least ten times. The chain combines TRBV9 with TRBJ1-1; 9 nucleotides agree with TRBD1. The CDR3 covers 14 residues. Germline lookup yields CDR1 SGDLS and CDR2 YYNGEE. The J segment lost 6 bases and the V segment lost 0 bases, leaving 3 bases of the junction unmatched. CDR3 in amino acids: CASSVGDREPEAFF. CDR3 DNA sequence: TGTGCCAGCAGCGTAGGGGACAGGGAACCTGAAGCTTTCTTT.

The chain recombines TRBV9 with TRBJ2-1; 9 bases are shared with TRBD2. Germline values: CDR1 SGDLS, CDR2 YYNGEE. The CDR3 is 15 residues long. The V and J ends lost 0 bases and 12 bases, in that order; junction bases with no gene match: 10. The CDR3 here is CASSVAPGGAGGQFF. The CDR3 DNA reads TGTGCCAGCAGCGTAGCCCCCGGGGGAGCGGGGGGGCAGTTCTTC.